This T cell receptor beta chain was identified during a study of early stage breast cancer tumors. Study overall: ER+/PR+/HER2- status applied to about 80% of the 16 invasive breast tumors.

The germline CDR1 and CDR2 sequences are SGDLS and YYNGEE. The CDR3 totals 13 residues. The ends were cut back, 4 bases at V and 4 bases at J, with 11 bases in the middle. Whole-study findings and limits: Compared with adjacent normal breast tissue, tumors showed approximately 2.5-fold greater T cell density and higher clonality.

Libraries were prepared by immunoSEQ multiplex PCR; TCRdb keeps only in-frame clonotypes and omits some of them. Of 40,000 to 60,000 clones in the sample, 78% were seen once. Concerning this clone: Its target is unknown.

This sequence was found in a middle-aged person with breast cancer. The chain combines TRBV9 with TRBJ2-5; no clear D. Sequencing was performed on blood. CDR3 sequence reads: CASSPLSGETQYF. The CDR3 DNA sequence: TGTGCCAGCAGCCCCCTCTCTGGAGAGACCCAGTACTTC. Supplemented by reference TRBV9 and TRBJ2-5, the full variable domain reads DSGVTQTPKHLITATGQRVTLRCSPRSGDLSVYWYQQSLDQGLQFLIQYYNGEERAKGNILERFSAQQFPDLHSELNLSSLELGDSALYFCASSPLSGETQYFGPGTRLLVL.